This entry describes one T cell receptor beta chain. Antigen unknown. The V end was cut by 7 bases, the J end by 2 bases, with 20 bases between. This CDR3 comprises 16 residues. Germline V lookup: CDR1 MNHEY, CDR2 SVGEGT. Using RNA template, CDR3s of TCR alpha and beta were amplified with iRepertoire arm-PCR. TCRdb re-called the multiplex PCR reads through MiXCR, storing one row per CDR3 protein. This sample has under 150,000 distinct CDR3 sequences, with roughly two fifths found just once. The data were obtained in a study of glioma-infiltrating T cells. The study, taken as a whole, reports: Tissue-blood divergence was below expectation in non-neoplastic patients, above in gliomas. Only very few CDR3 sequences appeared in both tissue and blood.

The sample was glioma tissue, nonneoplastic brain tissue, or PBMCs (not recorded which). The rearrangement uses TRBV6-2 or TRBV6-3 and TRBJ1-1, with D possibly TRBD1 on 6 matching bases. This receptor was obtained from a human donor with low-grade glioma or glioblastoma, undergoing nonglioma brain surgery, or in good health (not recorded which). CDR3 sequence reads: CASTNAARGGNTEAFF. For the CDR3, the DNA is TGTGCCAGCACCAACGCAGCCAGGGGAGGAAACACTGAAGCTTTCTTT.